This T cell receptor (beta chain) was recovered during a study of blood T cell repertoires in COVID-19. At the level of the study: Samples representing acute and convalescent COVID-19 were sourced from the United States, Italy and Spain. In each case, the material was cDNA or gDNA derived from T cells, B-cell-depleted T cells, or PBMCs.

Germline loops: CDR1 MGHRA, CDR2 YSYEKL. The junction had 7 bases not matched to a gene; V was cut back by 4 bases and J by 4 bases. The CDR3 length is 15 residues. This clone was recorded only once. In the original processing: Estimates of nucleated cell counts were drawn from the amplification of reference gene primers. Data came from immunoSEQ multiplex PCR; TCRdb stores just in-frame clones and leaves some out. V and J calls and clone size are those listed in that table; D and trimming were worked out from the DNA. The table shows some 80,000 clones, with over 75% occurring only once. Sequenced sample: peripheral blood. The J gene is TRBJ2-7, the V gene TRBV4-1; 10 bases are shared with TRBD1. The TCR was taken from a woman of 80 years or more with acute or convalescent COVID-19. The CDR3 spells CASSRQRGQGYEQYF. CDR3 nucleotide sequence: TGCGCCAGCAGCCGTCAACGGGGACAGGGGTACGAGCAGTACTTC.